These T cell receptor beta chains were read from a single sample in a study of T cells in Graves' hyperthyroidism and ophthalmopathy. TCRdb called the multiplex PCR reads again in MiXCR, with one record for every CDR3 protein. The sample records some 560,000 distinct CDR3 sequences, about 15% being singletons. Material: blood. The receptors shown here come from a middle-aged woman with Graves' hyperthyroidism. CDR3s include the opening cysteine and the closing phenylalanine or tryptophan. A D gene is named only where the DNA matches it firmly. A clone size is listed for some rows: how often the clone was seen (once, few, many), or a class if it is expanded.

D	size	length	J	V	CDR3	DNA
TRBD2	many	13	TRBJ2-1	TRBV6-1	CASRAGDVGEQFF	TGTGCGTCAAGAGCGGGAGATGTTGGTGAGCAGTTCTTC
TRBD2	-	16	TRBJ2-1	TRBV29-1	CSVDGSSGGSYNEQFF	TGCAGCGTCGATGGGTCTAGCGGAGGCTCCTACAATGAGCAGTTCTTC
TRBD2	-	11	TRBJ2-5	TRBV6-1	CASMGEGTQYF	TGTGCCAGCATGGGGGAGGGGACCCAGTACTTC
TRBD1	many	13	TRBJ1-2	TRBV20-1	CSSLRGRVYGYTF	TGCAGTTCCCTCAGGGGGCGCGTCTATGGCTACACCTTC
TRBD1	-	18	TRBJ2-1	TRBV12-3/TRBV12-4	CASSTGTGASLSYNEQFF	TGTGCCAGCAGTACCGGGACAGGGGCATCCCTATCCTACAATGAGCAGTTCTTC
-	-	12	TRBJ1-2	TRBV6-4	CASSYAAGGYTF	TGTGCCAGCAGTTACGCGGCAGGTGGCTACACCTTC
-	many	15	TRBJ2-7	TRBV3-1	CASSHSVDNNYEQYF	TGTGCCAGCAGCCACAGTGTAGATAATAACTACGAGCAGTACTTC
-	many	17	TRBJ2-7	TRBV7-8	CASSLSTSESFSYEQYF	TGTGCCAGCAGCTTATCAACATCTGAGAGTTTCTCCTACGAGCAGTACTTC
-	-	13	TRBJ1-4	TRBV28	CASSLPGDEKLFF	TGTGCCAGCAGTTTACCAGGGGACGAAAAACTGTTTTTT
TRBD2	few	14	TRBJ2-3	TRBV29-1	CSGRLAGNTDTQYF	TGCAGCGGTCGACTAGCGGGGAACACAGATACGCAGTATTTT
TRBD2	few	16	TRBJ2-7	TRBV12-3/TRBV12-4	CASKLGAGALFEEQYF	TGTGCCAGCAAGTTGGGAGCGGGAGCCCTTTTTGAAGAGCAGTACTTC
-	few	17	TRBJ2-1	TRBV18	CASSPGLLTGSYNEQFF	TGTGCCAGCTCACCCGGACTATTAACGGGCTCCTACAATGAGCAGTTCTTC
-	many	14	TRBJ2-7	TRBV28	CASSLVGGVYEQYF	TGTGCCAGCAGTTTAGTTGGAGGGGTTTACGAGCAGTACTTC
TRBD2	-	19	TRBJ2-1	TRBV6-2/TRBV6-3	CASSSIYGRGGSSYNEQFF	TGTGCCAGCAGTTCCATCTACGGGCGGGGAGGGAGCTCCTACAATGAGCAGTTCTTC
-	many	14	TRBJ2-1	TRBV18	CASSPKTRGNEQFF	TGTGCCAGCTCACCAAAGACTAGAGGCAATGAGCAGTTCTTC
-	-	13	TRBJ2-7	TRBV7-8	CASSLPGGYEQYF	TGTGCCAGCAGCTTACCCGGGGGATACGAGCAGTACTTC
-	-	15	TRBJ2-7	TRBV30	CAWSPGASDSYEQYF	TGTGCCTGGAGCCCCGGTGCTAGCGATTCCTACGAGCAGTACTTC
-	-	12	TRBJ1-2	TRBV29-1	CSVDSRGGGYTF	TGCAGCGTTGACAGCAGGGGAGGTGGCTACACCTTC
TRBD1	few	16	TRBJ1-5	TRBV7-9	CASSKAGQGGNQPQHF	TGTGCCAGCAGCAAGGCGGGACAGGGCGGCAATCAGCCCCAGCATTTT
-	many	13	TRBJ2-3	TRBV20-1	CSASVGGAPTQYF	TGCAGTGCTAGCGTGGGTGGGGCTCCTACGCAGTATTTT
TRBD1	many	16	TRBJ1-5	TRBV7-8	CASSSWDREASMAQHF	TGTGCCAGCAGCTCCTGGGACAGGGAAGCTAGTATGGCCCAGCATTTT
TRBD2	many	16	TRBJ2-3	TRBV2	CASSWTSGSGTDTQYF	TGTGCCAGCAGTTGGACTAGCGGGAGCGGAACAGATACGCAGTATTTT
TRBD1	many	16	TRBJ2-7	TRBV28	CASSLNRDRDSYEQYF	TGTGCCAGCAGTTTAAACCGGGACAGGGACTCCTACGAGCAGTACTTC
-	many	14	TRBJ2-6	TRBV18	CASSPNSGANVLTF	TGTGCCAGCTCACCTAACTCTGGGGCCAACGTCCTGACTTTC
-	many	15	TRBJ1-1	TRBV30	CAWRRHRDLDTEAFF	TGTGCCTGGAGAAGACACAGGGATTTGGACACTGAAGCTTTCTTT
-	-	14	TRBJ1-1	TRBV7-3	CASSLGFGDTEAFF	TGTGCCAGCAGCCTAGGGTTCGGCGACACTGAAGCTTTCTTT
-	few	17	TRBJ2-1	TRBV18	CASSQRQAASSYNEQFF	TGTGCCAGCTCACAAAGACAGGCGGCGAGCTCCTACAATGAGCAGTTCTTC
TRBD2	-	16	TRBJ2-1	TRBV13	CASSARLAGGVDEQFF	TGTGCCAGCAGCGCCCGACTAGCGGGAGGGGTCGATGAGCAGTTCTTC
-	many	13	TRBJ2-7	TRBV20-1	CSGRGTAFYEQYF	TGCAGTGGGAGGGGGACCGCTTTCTACGAGCAGTACTTC
TRBD1	-	17	TRBJ1-3	TRBV6-5	CASSYMNRGGAGNTIYF	TGTGCCAGCAGTTACATGAACAGGGGTGGTGCTGGAAACACCATATATTTT
-	few	14	TRBJ1-1	TRBV19	CASSGSGVVSEAFF	TGTGCCAGTAGTGGGTCAGGGGTAGTCTCTGAAGCTTTCTTT
TRBD1	-	17	TRBJ1-1	TRBV7-9	CASSLEGGGTEDTEAFF	TGTGCCAGCAGCTTAGAGGGAGGTGGGACAGAGGACACTGAAGCTTTCTTT
-	few	15	TRBJ2-7	TRBV18	CASSPPSASKYEQYF	TGTGCCAGCTCACCACCTTCAGCGTCCAAGTACGAGCAGTACTTC
TRBD2	-	17	TRBJ2-2	TRBV7-3	CASSSPPSGPNTGELFF	TGTGCCAGCAGCAGCCCCCCTAGCGGGCCAAACACCGGGGAGCTGTTTTTT
TRBD2	-	14	TRBJ2-5	TRBV2	CASSALAGVETQYF	TGTGCCAGCAGTGCACTAGCGGGAGTAGAGACCCAGTACTTC
TRBD1	many	16	TRBJ1-1	TRBV12-3/TRBV12-4	CASSPFGTGSNTEAFF	TGTGCCAGCAGCCCATTCGGGACAGGGTCGAACACTGAAGCTTTCTTT
TRBD1	-	15	TRBJ2-7	TRBV12-3/TRBV12-4	CASSPQTGGDYEQYF	TGTGCCAGCAGTCCACAGACAGGGGGGGACTACGAGCAGTACTTC
TRBD2	many	14	TRBJ2-2	TRBV6-1	CASNSGGGTGELFF	TGTGCCAGCAACTCCGGCGGGGGTACCGGGGAGCTGTTTTTT
TRBD1	-	15	TRBJ1-5	TRBV20-1	CSAKAMTGSNQPQHF	TGCAGTGCTAAGGCTATGACAGGGAGCAATCAGCCCCAGCATTTT
-	many	15	TRBJ1-1	TRBV28	CASSPLAPLNTEAFF	TGTGCCAGCAGTCCCCTGGCCCCACTGAACACTGAAGCTTTCTTT
-	many	14	TRBJ1-1	TRBV18	CASSRDRMNTEAFF	TGTGCCAGCTCACGCGACAGGATGAACACTGAAGCTTTCTTT
-	-	14	TRBJ2-5	TRBV5-1	CASSLDGQVETQYF	TGCGCCAGCAGCTTGGACGGGCAGGTGGAGACCCAGTACTTC
TRBD1	many	14	TRBJ1-1	TRBV3-1	CASSQEGQVNEAFF	TGTGCCAGCAGCCAAGAAGGACAGGTGAATGAAGCTTTCTTT
-	many	15	TRBJ2-2	TRBV3-1	CASRIQRRGAGELFF	TGTGCCAGCAGGATACAGAGACGGGGTGCCGGGGAGCTGTTTTTT
-	many	16	TRBJ2-3	TRBV10-2	CASSDDLTWGTDTQYF	TGCGCCAGCAGTGATGACCTGACATGGGGCACAGATACGCAGTATTTT
TRBD1	-	16	TRBJ2-2	TRBV7-9	CASSSNTGTGTGELFF	TGTGCCAGCAGCTCGAACACCGGGACAGGGACCGGGGAGCTGTTTTTT
-	-	11	TRBJ2-7	TRBV6-1	CAGSGPYEQYF	TGTGCCGGCAGTGGACCCTACGAGCAGTACTTC
-	many	15	TRBJ2-7	TRBV7-2	CASSLYRELNYEQYF	TGTGCCAGCAGCTTATACAGGGAATTAAACTACGAGCAGTACTTC
TRBD1	-	15	TRBJ1-3	TRBV3-1	CASSQATGAGNTIYF	TGTGCCAGCAGCCAAGCTACAGGGGCTGGAAACACCATATATTTT
TRBD1	-	16	TRBJ2-5	TRBV5-1	CASSPVIGRGQETQYF	TGCGCCAGCAGCCCGGTGATAGGCAGGGGGCAAGAGACCCAGTACTTC
TRBD2	few	18	TRBJ2-7	TRBV11-3	CASSFRPGLAGGPREQYF	TGTGCCAGCAGTTTCAGGCCGGGACTAGCGGGAGGGCCGCGGGAGCAGTACTTC
-	many	15	TRBJ1-5	TRBV2	CASSAEGSRNQPQHF	TGTGCCAGCAGTGCTGAGGGCTCTCGCAATCAGCCCCAGCATTTT
-	many	15	TRBJ1-1	TRBV6-6	CASSYRGGGGDEAFF	TGTGCCAGCAGTTACCGAGGTGGCGGTGGGGACGAAGCTTTCTTT
TRBD1	-	14	TRBJ1-1	TRBV6-2/TRBV6-3	CASSVRTGVTEAFF	TGTGCCAGCAGTGTCCGGACAGGGGTCACTGAAGCTTTCTTT
TRBD1	many	15	TRBJ1-4	TRBV3-1	CASSHKTGGNEKLFF	TGTGCCAGCAGCCACAAGACAGGGGGGAATGAAAAACTGTTTTTT
-	-	19	TRBJ2-2	TRBV7-9	CASSREVLAAVVITGELFF	TGTGCCAGCAGTCGAGAAGTATTAGCAGCTGTGGTTATCACCGGGGAGCTGTTTTTT
-	many	13	TRBJ1-1	TRBV3-1	CASSQAGVPEAFF	TGTGCCAGCAGCCAAGCAGGGGTACCTGAAGCTTTCTTT
TRBD2	many	19	TRBJ2-5	TRBV28	CASSLAAPIAGGPQETQYF	TGTGCCAGCAGTCTTGCCGCCCCAATAGCGGGGGGACCCCAAGAGACCCAGTACTTC
-	many	13	TRBJ1-3	TRBV5-1	CASSLGFGNTIYF	TGCGCCAGCAGCTTGGGTTTCGGAAACACCATATATTTT
TRBD1	many	13	TRBJ2-7	TRBV2	CASSEGAGGEQYF	TGTGCCAGCAGTGAAGGGGCAGGGGGCGAGCAGTACTTC